This passage covers 10 T cell receptor beta chains from one sample sequenced in a study of blood T cell repertoires in COVID-19. Clones were sequenced by immunoSEQ multiplex PCR, and TCRdb holds only the in-frame ones, with some missing. The sample includes about 86,000 clones, more than 75% of them seen just once. The sequencing sample was made of peripheral blood. The receptor set was obtained from a human donor in a cohort sampled during active COVID-19.

The CDR3 sequence: CASSVRDRVMGTEAFF. The DNA of the CDR3 is TGTGCCAGCAGTGTCCGGGACAGGGTTATGGGCACTGAAGCTTTCTTT. The chain has TRBV28 and TRBJ1-1, with TRBD1 matching 9 bases. CDR3 length: 16 residues. Germline V gene sequence: CDR1 MDHEN, CDR2 SYDVKM. With 5 bases clipped from V and 4 bases from J, the junction kept 11 bases outside the gene matches.

CDR3 DNA: TGTGCCAGCAGTTTTATTGCGGGAGGTTCCTACAATGAGCAGTTCTTC. Its protein product is CASSFIAGGSYNEQFF. The chain joins TRBV28 to TRBJ2-1; 8 nucleotides align to TRBD2. This CDR3 comprises 16 residues. The V gene end was trimmed by 3 bases and the J gene end by 1 base; junction bases not matched to a gene: 5. Germline loops: CDR1 MDHEN, CDR2 SYDVKM.

The CDR3 DNA reads TGTGCCAGCAGCCCAGAGCAGGGGGCAGGAACTGAAGCTTTCTTT. This translates into CASSPEQGAGTEAFF. J is TRBJ1-1 and V is TRBV3-1 (or the pseudogene TRBV3-2), with 8 bases fitting TRBD1. The CDR3 totals 15 residues. Losses at the gene ends were 4 bases for V and 5 bases for J; bases not matched to a gene: 9. Germline V gene data show CDR1 as LGHDT and CDR2 as YNNKEL (reference sequence).

The chain recombines TRBV3-1 (or the pseudogene TRBV3-2) with TRBJ2-2, with TRBD2 matching 13 bases. CDR1 is LGHDT and CDR2 is YNNKEL in the germline V gene (reference sequence). The CDR3 is 15 amino acids. V lost 4 bases and J lost 7; bases outside the gene matches: 3. The CDR3 sequence: CASSRTSGRVGELFF. CDR3 in DNA: TGTGCCAGCAGCCGGACTAGCGGGAGAGTCGGGGAGCTGTTTTTT.

The chain joins TRBV7-2 to TRBJ1-4; no definite D call. Germline values: CDR1 SGHTA, CDR2 FQGNSA. There are 13 residues in the CDR3. The V gene lost 2 bases and the J gene lost 8 bases, with 9 bases spanning the gap. The CDR3 sequence: CASSLRSWEKLFF. The CDR3 nucleotides are TGTGCCAGCAGCTTACGGAGTTGGGAAAAACTGTTTTTT.

CDR3 amino acids: CASSLIQGSYEQYF. Written as DNA, the CDR3 is TGTGCCAGCAGCTTGATTCAGGGATCCTACGAGCAGTACTTC. The gene calls are TRBV6-5 and TRBJ2-7, with a weak D call TRBD1 (5 bases). The CDR3 length is 14 residues. The V and J ends lost 6 bases and 1 base respectively, with 13 bases between them. Germline V gene data show CDR1 as MNHEY and CDR2 as SVGAGI.

This chain connects TRBV25-1 to TRBJ1-1; D is possibly TRBD1 (5 bases). The germline V gene encodes CDR1 MGHDK and CDR2 SYGVNS. V was cut by 7 bases and J by 5 bases, with 26 bases left in between. The CDR3 extends over 17 amino acids. CDR3 bases: TGTGCCAGCACCCGCGGGGGGGGAGAAGGGTTTAGGACTGAAGCTTTCTTT. This gives the protein CASTRGGGEGFRTEAFF.

The chain uses TRBV28 and TRBJ1-3; a weak D match, TRBD1 (6 bases). V lost 1 base and J lost 0, with 25 bases in between. CDR3 length: 21 residues. CDR1 MDHEN and CDR2 SYDVKM come from the germline V gene. The CDR3 DNA reads TGTGCCAGCAGTTTATCCAGGGGCCGTCACCTCCCGGGCCTCTCTGGAAACACCATATATTTT. Residues: CASSLSRGRHLPGLSGNTIYF.

The chain carries TRBV27 and TRBJ1-4, with D uncertain. The V gene's germline CDR1 is MNHEY and CDR2 SMNVEV (reference sequence). The germline V and J ends were trimmed by 5 bases and 1 base, with 8 bases remaining between them. The CDR3 totals 14 residues. CDR3: CASSRSETNEKLFF. Here the CDR3 DNA reads TGTGCCAGCAGTCGGTCCGAAACTAATGAAAAACTGTTTTTT.

The V gene is TRBV15, the J gene TRBJ2-7; possible D gene TRBD2, 5 bases. This CDR3 comprises 13 residues. V lost 1 base and J lost 3, with 7 bases in between. From germline, CDR1 is LNHNV and CDR2 YYDKDF (reference sequence). As DNA, the CDR3 is TGTGCCACCAGCAGAGGAGAGGGCTACGAGCAGTACTTC. As protein: CATSRGEGYEQYF.